This TCR beta chain appears in the sequencing data of a study of blood T cell repertoires in COVID-19. V shed 8 bases, J shed 6 bases, and the junction held 10 bases outside the gene matches. Per the germline V gene, CDR1 is MRHNA and CDR2 is SNTAGT. The CDR3 totals 14 residues. The table came from immunoSEQ multiplex PCR; TCRdb's copy has only in-frame clones and leaves some out. The profile covers over 200,000 clones, with about 89% appearing a single time and approximately 9.8% taken by the ten largest. This TCR derives from a man aged 35-49 years who had recovered from COVID-19. J is TRBJ2-1 and V is TRBV6-4, with TRBD1 matching 7 bases. Sequenced sample: peripheral blood. The CDR3 coding sequence is TGTGCCAGCGCGGTACAGACAGGGACCAATGAGCAGTTCTTC. Protein sequence: CASAVQTGTNEQFF.